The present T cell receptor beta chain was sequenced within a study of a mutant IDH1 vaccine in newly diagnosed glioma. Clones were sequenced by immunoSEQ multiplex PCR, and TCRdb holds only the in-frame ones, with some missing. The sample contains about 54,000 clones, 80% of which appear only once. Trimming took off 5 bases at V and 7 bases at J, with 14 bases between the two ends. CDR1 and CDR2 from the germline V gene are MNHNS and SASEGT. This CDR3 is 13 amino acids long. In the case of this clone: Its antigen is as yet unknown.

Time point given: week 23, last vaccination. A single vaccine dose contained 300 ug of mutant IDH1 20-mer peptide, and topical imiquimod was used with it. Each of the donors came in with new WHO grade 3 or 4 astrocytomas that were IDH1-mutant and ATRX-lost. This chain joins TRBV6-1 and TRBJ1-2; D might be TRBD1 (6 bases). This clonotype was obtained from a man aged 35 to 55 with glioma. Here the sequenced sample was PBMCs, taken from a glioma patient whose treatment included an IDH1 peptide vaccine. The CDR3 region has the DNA TGTGCCAGCAGTCCAGGGGCCCCCCGTGGCTACACCTTC. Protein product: CASSPGAPRGYTF.